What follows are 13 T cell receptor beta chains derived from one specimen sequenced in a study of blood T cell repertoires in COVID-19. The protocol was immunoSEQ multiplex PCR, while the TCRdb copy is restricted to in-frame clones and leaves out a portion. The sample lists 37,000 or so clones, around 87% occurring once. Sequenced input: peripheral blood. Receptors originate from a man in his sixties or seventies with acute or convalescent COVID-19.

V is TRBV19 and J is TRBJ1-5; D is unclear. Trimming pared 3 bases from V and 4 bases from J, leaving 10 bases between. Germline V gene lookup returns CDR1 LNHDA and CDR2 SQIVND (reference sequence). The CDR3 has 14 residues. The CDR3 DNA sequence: TGTGCCAGTAGTATGGGCTCATCTAATCAGCCCCAGCATTTT. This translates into CASSMGSSNQPQHF.

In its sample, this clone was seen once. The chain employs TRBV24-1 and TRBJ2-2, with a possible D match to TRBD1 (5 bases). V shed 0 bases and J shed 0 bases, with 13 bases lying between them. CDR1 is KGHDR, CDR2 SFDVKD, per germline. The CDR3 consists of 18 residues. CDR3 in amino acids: CATSDLPGGAANTGELFF. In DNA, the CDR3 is TGTGCCACCAGTGATTTGCCGGGTGGGGCTGCGAACACCGGGGAGCTGTTTTTT.

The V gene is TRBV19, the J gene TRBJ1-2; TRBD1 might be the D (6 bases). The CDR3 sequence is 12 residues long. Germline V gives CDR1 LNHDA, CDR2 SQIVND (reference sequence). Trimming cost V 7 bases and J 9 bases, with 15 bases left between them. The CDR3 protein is CASKTGFSSYTF. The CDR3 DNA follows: TGTGCCAGTAAAACAGGGTTTTCTAGCTACACCTTC.

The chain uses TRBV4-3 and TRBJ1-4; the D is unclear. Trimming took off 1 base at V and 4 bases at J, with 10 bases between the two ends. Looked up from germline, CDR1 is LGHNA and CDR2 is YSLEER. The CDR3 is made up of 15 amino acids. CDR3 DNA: TGCGCCAGCAGCCAAGTAATCGGGAGTAATGAAAAACTGTTTTTT. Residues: CASSQVIGSNEKLFF.

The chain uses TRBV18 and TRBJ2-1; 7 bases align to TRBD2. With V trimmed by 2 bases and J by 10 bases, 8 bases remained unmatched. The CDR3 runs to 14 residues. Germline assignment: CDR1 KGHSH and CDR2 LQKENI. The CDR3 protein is CASSPTAGLGEQFF. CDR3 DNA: TGTGCCAGCTCACCAACAGCGGGGTTGGGCGAGCAGTTCTTC.

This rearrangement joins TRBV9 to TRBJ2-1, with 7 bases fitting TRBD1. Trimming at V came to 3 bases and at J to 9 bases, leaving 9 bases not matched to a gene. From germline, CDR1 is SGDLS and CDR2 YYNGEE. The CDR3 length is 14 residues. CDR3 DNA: TGTGCCAGCAGCGAGGGACAGACTGGGAGTGAGCAGTTCTTC. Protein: CASSEGQTGSEQFF.

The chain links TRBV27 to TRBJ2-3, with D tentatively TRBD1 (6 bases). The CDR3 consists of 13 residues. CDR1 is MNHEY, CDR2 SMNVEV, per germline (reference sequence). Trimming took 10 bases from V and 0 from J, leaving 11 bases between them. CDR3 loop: CATTGHSTDTQYF. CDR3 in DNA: TGTGCCACCACAGGGCATAGCACAGATACGCAGTATTTT.

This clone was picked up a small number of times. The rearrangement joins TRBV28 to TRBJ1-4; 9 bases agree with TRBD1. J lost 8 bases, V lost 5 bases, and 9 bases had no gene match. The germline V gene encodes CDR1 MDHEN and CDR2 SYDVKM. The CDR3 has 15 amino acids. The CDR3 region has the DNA TGTGCCAGCAGTCCGCCGGACAGGGGATACGAAAAACTGTTTTTT. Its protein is CASSPPDRGYEKLFF.

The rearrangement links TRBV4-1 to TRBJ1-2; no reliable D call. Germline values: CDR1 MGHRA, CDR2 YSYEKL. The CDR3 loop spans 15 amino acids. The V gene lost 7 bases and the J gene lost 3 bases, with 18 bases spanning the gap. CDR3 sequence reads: CASTVETDSYYGYTF. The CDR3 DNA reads TGCGCCAGCACCGTCGAGACTGACTCTTACTATGGCTACACCTTC.

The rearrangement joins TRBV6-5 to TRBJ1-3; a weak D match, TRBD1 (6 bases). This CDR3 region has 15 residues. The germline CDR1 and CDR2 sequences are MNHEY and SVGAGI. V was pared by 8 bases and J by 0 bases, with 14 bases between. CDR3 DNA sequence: TGTGCCAGCGGCCGGGACACAGACTCTGGAAACACCATATATTTT. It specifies CASGRDTDSGNTIYF.

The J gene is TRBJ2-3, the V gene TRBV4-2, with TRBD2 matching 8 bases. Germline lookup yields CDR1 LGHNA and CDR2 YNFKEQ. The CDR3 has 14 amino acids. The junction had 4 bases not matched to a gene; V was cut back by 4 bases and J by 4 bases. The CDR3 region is CASSPGLASDTQYF. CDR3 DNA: TGTGCCAGCAGCCCCGGACTAGCTTCAGATACGCAGTATTTT.

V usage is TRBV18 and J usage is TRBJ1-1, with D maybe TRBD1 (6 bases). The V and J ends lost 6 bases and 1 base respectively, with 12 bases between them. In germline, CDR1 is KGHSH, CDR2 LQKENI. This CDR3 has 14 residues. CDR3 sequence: CASSEQGQNTEAFF. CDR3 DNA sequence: TGTGCCAGCTCCGAACAGGGACAGAACACTGAAGCTTTCTTT. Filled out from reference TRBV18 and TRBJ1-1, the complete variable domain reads NAGVMQNPRHLVRRRGQEARLRCSPMKGHSHVYWYRQLPEEGLKFMVYLQKENIIDESGMPKERFSAEFPKEGPSILRIQQVVRGDSAAYFCASSEQGQNTEAFFGQGTRLTVV.

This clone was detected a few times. The DNA of the CDR3 is TGTGCCAGCAGCTTAGCGCTGCAGGGGGCCTACACAGATACGCAGTATTTT. Protein sequence: CASSLALQGAYTDTQYF. The chain employs TRBV7-9 and TRBJ2-3; 8 bases line up with TRBD1. CDR3 size: 17 residues. V trimming: 0 bases; J trimming: 2 bases; junction bases outside the gene matches: 7. Germline V gene lookup returns CDR1 SEHNR and CDR2 FQNEAQ (reference sequence).